These T cell receptor beta chains were read from a single sample in a study of beta chain features in type 1 diabetes. Some clones are missing from TCRdb's copy, which holds only in-frame ones; the method was immunoSEQ multiplex PCR. The sample has 250,000 or so clones, about 30% seen once. The specimen sequenced was central memory CD4+ T cells from blood. Receptor source: a man between 25 and 39 years old in good health. Each CDR3 is given with its conserved first and last residue. The D gene is left open where the match is weak. Expanded clones are given a class, and other clones once, few, many or no size at all.

v_call	d_call	cdr3_length	clone_size	j_call	cdr3_nt	cdr3_aa
TRBV5-4	TRBD1	14	NA	TRBJ1-1	TGTGCCAGCAGCCCCCCCGACAGGGTCGCTGAAGCTTTCTTT	CASSPPDRVAEAFF
TRBV6-6	NA	11	few	TRBJ2-7	TGTGCCAGCACCAGGGGCTACGAGCAGTACTTC	CASTRGYEQYF
TRBV9	TRBD2	17	few	TRBJ2-2	TGTGCCAGCAGCGTAGACCCTAGCGGAGGTAGGACCGGGGAGCTGTTTTTT	CASSVDPSGGRTGELFF
TRBV5-6	NA	14	NA	TRBJ2-3	TGTGCCAGCAGCGGTCTAGCGTCCACAGATACGCAGTATTTT	CASSGLASTDTQYF
TRBV30	NA	14	NA	TRBJ2-1	TGTGCCTGGAGTGTACTAAGAGGGGGGAATGAGCAGTTCTTC	CAWSVLRGGNEQFF
TRBV7-9	TRBD2	15	NA	TRBJ2-3	TGTGCCAGCAGCTCAGCCGGGACTAGCGGAGATACGCAGTATTTT	CASSSAGTSGDTQYF
TRBV5-1	TRBD1	14	few	TRBJ2-7	TGCGCCAGCAGCCGGGACAGGTCCTACTACGAGCAGTACTTC	CASSRDRSYYEQYF
TRBV7-6	NA	16	few	TRBJ2-1	TGTGCCAGCAGCTTACGCCAGGGCCAATCCTACAATGAGCAGTTCTTC	CASSLRQGQSYNEQFF
TRBV5-1	NA	15	many	TRBJ2-2	TGCGCCAGCAGCTTTTCAAGCGGAGACACCGGGGAGCTGTTTTTT	CASSFSSGDTGELFF
TRBV30	NA	13	few	TRBJ2-7	TGTGCCTGGAGACTCAGGGGTGTTTACGAGCAGTACTTC	CAWRLRGVYEQYF
TRBV7-2	TRBD1	16	few	TRBJ2-7	TGTGCCAGCAGCTTAGTAGGGGGCCTTAGCTCCTACGAGCAGTACTTC	CASSLVGGLSSYEQYF
TRBV6-1	NA	13	NA	TRBJ2-1	TGTGCCAGCAGTGGACTGACAGGTAATGAGCAGTTCTTC	CASSGLTGNEQFF
TRBV29-1	NA	10	NA	TRBJ2-3	TGCAGCGTAGGAACAGATACGCAGTATTTT	CSVGTDTQYF
TRBV30	NA	16	NA	TRBJ1-3	TGTGCCTGGACCCCCAGGCTTGGGGGGTCTGGAAACACCATATATTTT	CAWTPRLGGSGNTIYF
TRBV30	TRBD1	14	NA	TRBJ1-4	TGTGCCTGGAGCATAGGGGGCTATGGTGAAAAACTGTTTTTT	CAWSIGGYGEKLFF
TRBV4-3	NA	14	NA	TRBJ2-3	TGCGCCAGCAGCCAAGACCCGAGGACAGATACGCAGTATTTT	CASSQDPRTDTQYF
TRBV27	NA	16	NA	TRBJ2-7	TGTGCCAGCAGCCCAAAGGGGGTTCAGGGCTCCTACGAGCAGTACTTC	CASSPKGVQGSYEQYF
TRBV29-1	NA	13	few	TRBJ2-7	TGCAGCGTGAGCGGCCGGGACCTCTACGAGCAGTACTTC	CSVSGRDLYEQYF
TRBV5-1	NA	13	few	TRBJ2-5	TGCGCCAGCAGCGTGACAGGAGTCGAGACCCAGTACTTC	CASSVTGVETQYF
TRBV11-2	NA	15	NA	TRBJ2-3	TGTGCCAGCAGCTCTCAAATCATGTCGGCAGATACGCAGTATTTT	CASSSQIMSADTQYF
TRBV2	NA	11	few	TRBJ2-7	TGTGCCAGCAGTACTGAATACGAGCAGTACTTC	CASSTEYEQYF
TRBV18	NA	14	once	TRBJ2-7	TGTGCCAGCTCACCACCGGGACAACCTTACGAGCAGTACTTC	CASSPPGQPYEQYF
TRBV7-8	TRBD2	14	NA	TRBJ2-5	TGTGCCAGCAGCTTTGGCGGGAGGGGAGAGACCCAGTACTTC	CASSFGGRGETQYF
TRBV7-6	NA	15	NA	TRBJ1-6	TGTGCCAGCAGCTTAGACCGGGCCCCTAATTCACCCCTCCACTTT	CASSLDRAPNSPLHF
TRBV5-1	NA	13	NA	TRBJ2-5	TGCGCCAGCAGCATGGGCGGGGAGGAGACCCAGTACTTC	CASSMGGEETQYF
TRBV5-1	NA	13	few	TRBJ1-1	TGCGCCAGCAGACCCTCGGGGAACACTGAAGCTTTCTTT	CASRPSGNTEAFF
TRBV10-3	TRBD2	20	few	TRBJ2-7	TGTGCCATCCCGTATGCTCTTAGCGGGGGGAGCGGCCTCATCTACTACGAGCAGTACTTC	CAIPYALSGGSGLIYYEQYF